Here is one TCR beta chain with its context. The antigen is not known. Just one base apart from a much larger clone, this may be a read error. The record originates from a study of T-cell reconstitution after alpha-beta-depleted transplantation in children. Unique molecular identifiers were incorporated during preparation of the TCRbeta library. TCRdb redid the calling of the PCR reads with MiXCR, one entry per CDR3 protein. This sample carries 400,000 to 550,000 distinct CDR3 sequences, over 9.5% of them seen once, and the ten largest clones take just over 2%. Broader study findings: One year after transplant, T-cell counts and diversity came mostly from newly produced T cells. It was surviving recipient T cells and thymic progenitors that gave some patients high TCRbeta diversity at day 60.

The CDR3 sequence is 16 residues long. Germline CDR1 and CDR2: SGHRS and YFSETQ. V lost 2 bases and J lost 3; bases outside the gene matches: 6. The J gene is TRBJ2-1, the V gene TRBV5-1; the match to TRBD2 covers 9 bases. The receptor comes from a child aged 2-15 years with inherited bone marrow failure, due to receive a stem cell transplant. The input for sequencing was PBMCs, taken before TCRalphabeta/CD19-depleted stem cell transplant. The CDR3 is CASSFRRTSDYNEQFF. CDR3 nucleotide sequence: TGCGCCAGCAGCTTTCGCAGGACTAGCGACTACAATGAGCAGTTCTTC.